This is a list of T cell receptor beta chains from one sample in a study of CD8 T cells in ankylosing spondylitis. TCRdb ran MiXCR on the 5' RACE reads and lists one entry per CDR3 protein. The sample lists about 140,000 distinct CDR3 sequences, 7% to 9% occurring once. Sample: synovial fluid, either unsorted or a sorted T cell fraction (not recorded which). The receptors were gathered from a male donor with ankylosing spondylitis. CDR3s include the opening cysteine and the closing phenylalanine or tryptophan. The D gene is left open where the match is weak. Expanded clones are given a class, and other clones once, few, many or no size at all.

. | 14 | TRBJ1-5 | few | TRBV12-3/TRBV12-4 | TGTGCCAGCACCACCGTGGGGGCAGGGCGGCCCCAGCATTTT | CASTTVGAGRPQHF
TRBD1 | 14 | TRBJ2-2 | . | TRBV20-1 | TGCAGTGCGGGGACAGCTTTGAGCACCGGGGAGCTGTTTTTT | CSAGTALSTGELFF
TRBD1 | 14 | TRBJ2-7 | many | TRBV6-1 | TGTGCCAGCAGGGAGGGACAGGGTCGGGACGAGCAGTACTTC | CASREGQGRDEQYF
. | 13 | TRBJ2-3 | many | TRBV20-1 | TGCAGTGCCACCCAACGGGCCACAGATACGCAGTATTTT | CSATQRATDTQYF
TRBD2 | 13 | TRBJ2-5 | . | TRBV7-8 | TGTGCCAGCAGCCCGGGACTATTAGAGACCCAGTACTTC | CASSPGLLETQYF
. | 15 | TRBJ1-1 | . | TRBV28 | TGTGCCAGCAGTAAGATGGGGGTTTGGTTAACTGAAGCTTTCTTT | CASSKMGVWLTEAFF
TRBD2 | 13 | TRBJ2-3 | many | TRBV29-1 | TGCAGCGTTGCCCAGCGGGGGGTAGATACGCAGTATTTT | CSVAQRGVDTQYF
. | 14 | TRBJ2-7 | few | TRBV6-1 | TGTGCCAGCAGTGACAGACCGTTCTCCTACGAGCAGTACTTC | CASSDRPFSYEQYF
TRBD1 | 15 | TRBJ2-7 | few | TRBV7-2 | TGTGCCAGCAGCTTTACCGGGACAGGGATGGGGGAGCAGTACTTC | CASSFTGTGMGEQYF
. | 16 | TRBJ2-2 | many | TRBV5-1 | TGCGCCAGCAGCTTGGTTGTCGGCAGAGCCACCGGGGAGCTGTTTTTT | CASSLVVGRATGELFF
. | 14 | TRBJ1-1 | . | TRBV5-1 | TGCGCCAGCAGCCCCCCCGGGGGGAACACTGAAGCTTTCTTT | CASSPPGGNTEAFF
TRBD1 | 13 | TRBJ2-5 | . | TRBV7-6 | TGTGCCAGCAACCATCAGGGGGCAGAGACCCAGTACTTC | CASNHQGAETQYF
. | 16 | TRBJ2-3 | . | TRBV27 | TGTGCCAGCAGGAGCCTTGTCCAGGCCACCACAGATACGCAGTATTTT | CASRSLVQATTDTQYF
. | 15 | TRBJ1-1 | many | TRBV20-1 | TGCAGTGTCTTGGCAGGACAGACCCTGAACACTGAAGCTTTCTTT | CSVLAGQTLNTEAFF
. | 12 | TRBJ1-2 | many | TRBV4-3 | TGCGCCAGCAGCGCCTGGTGGTATGGCTACACCTTC | CASSAWWYGYTF
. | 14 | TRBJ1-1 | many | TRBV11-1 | TGTGCCAGCAGGTTATGGACAGATAAATCTGAAGCTTTCTTT | CASRLWTDKSEAFF
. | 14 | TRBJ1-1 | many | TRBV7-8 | TGTGCCAGCAGCTTAGGGGCGGGATACACTGAAGCTTTCTTT | CASSLGAGYTEAFF
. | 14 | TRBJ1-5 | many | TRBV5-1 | TGCGCCAGCAGTCCCGACAGAGTAAATCAGCCCCAGCATTTT | CASSPDRVNQPQHF
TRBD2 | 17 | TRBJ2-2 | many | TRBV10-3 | TGTGCCGTCAAGACTAGCGGGGGCCGTACGAACACCGGGGAGCTGTTTTTT | CAVKTSGGRTNTGELFF
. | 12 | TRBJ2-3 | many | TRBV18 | TGTGCCAGCTCACCGCCCCGCAATACGCAGTATTTT | CASSPPRNTQYF
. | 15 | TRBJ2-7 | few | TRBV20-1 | TGCAGTGCTGTGCCGGGACTCTCAAGCGGTTACGAGCAGTACTTC | CSAVPGLSSGYEQYF
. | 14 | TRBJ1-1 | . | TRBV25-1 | TGTGCCAGCAGTGAAGGAGGCTCGGGCACTGAAGCTTTCTTT | CASSEGGSGTEAFF
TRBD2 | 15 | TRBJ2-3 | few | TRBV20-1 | TGCAGTGCTTCCGGGACTAGCGGGGTGGGAGATACGCAGTATTTT | CSASGTSGVGDTQYF
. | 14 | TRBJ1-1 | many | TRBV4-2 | TGTGCCAGCAGCCAAGTATCTGGTGGGAGAGAAGCTTTCTTT | CASSQVSGGREAFF
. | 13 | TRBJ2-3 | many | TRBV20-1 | TGCAGTGCTAGAGATCCGTGGGCAGATACGCAGTATTTT | CSARDPWADTQYF
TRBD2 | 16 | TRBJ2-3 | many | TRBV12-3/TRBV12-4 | TGTGCCAGCAGTTTCGGTCCTAGCGGGGGAACAGATACGCAGTATTTT | CASSFGPSGGTDTQYF
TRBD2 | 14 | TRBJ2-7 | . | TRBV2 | TGTGCCAGCAAAGCCGGGACTAGCTCTTACGAGCAGTACTTC | CASKAGTSSYEQYF
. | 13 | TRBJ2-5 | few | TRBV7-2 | TGTGCCAGCAGCCAAGGGGCAGCAGAGACCCAGTACTTC | CASSQGAAETQYF
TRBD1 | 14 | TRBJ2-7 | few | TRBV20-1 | TGCAGTGCTAGAGGGGACAGGGGAGCCTACGAGCAGTACTTC | CSARGDRGAYEQYF
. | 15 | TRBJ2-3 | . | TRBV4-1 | TGCGCCAGCAGCCAAGTTCCTAGGGGCACAGATACGCAGTATTTT | CASSQVPRGTDTQYF
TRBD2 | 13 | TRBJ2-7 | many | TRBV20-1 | TGCAGTGCTAGAGGACTAGCGGGCTACGAGCAGTACTTC | CSARGLAGYEQYF
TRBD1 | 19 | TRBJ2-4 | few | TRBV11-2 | TGTGCCAGCAGCCCCCGGGGGACAGGGGGCGGATTAGGCAAAAACATTCAGTACTTC | CASSPRGTGGGLGKNIQYF
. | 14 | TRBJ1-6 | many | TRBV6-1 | TGTGCCAGCACCGAGCAGGGCGACGATTCACCCCTCCACTTT | CASTEQGDDSPLHF
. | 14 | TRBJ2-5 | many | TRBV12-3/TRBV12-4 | TGTGCCAGCAGTCGTCCTCCTAATACGGAGACCCAGTACTTC | CASSRPPNTETQYF
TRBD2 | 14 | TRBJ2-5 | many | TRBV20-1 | TGCAGTGCTAGAGTGGCGGGGGGCGAAGAGACCCAGTACTTC | CSARVAGGEETQYF
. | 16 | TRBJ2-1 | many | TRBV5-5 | TGTGCCAGCAGCCGGGTGGTAGGGGCTTCCTACAATGAGCAGTTCTTC | CASSRVVGASYNEQFF
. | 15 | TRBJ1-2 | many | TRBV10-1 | TGCGCCAGCAGCCCCGGCGAATTGCGAGGAGGAGGCTACACCTTC | CASSPGELRGGGYTF
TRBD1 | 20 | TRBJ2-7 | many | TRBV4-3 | TGCGCCAGCAGCCAAGATGTCGGACAGGGACTCCTGGGAGGAACCTACGAGCAGTACTTC | CASSQDVGQGLLGGTYEQYF
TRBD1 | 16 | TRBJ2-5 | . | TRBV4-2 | TGTGCCAGCAGCCATACCGGACAGGGGGCGACGGGGACCCAGTACTTC | CASSHTGQGATGTQYF
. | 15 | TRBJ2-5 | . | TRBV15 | TGTGCCACCAGCAGAGAAACAGGGGAGGGAGAGACCCAGTACTTC | CATSRETGEGETQYF
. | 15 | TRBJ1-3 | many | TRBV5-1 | TGCGCCAGCAGCTACGGGTCTGGGTCTGGAAACACCATATATTTT | CASSYGSGSGNTIYF
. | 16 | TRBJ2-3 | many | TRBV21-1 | TGTGCCAGCAGCAAAATGGAGCTAGTGTTCCCAGATACGCAGTATTTT | CASSKMELVFPDTQYF